What follows are 4 T cell receptor beta chains derived from one specimen sequenced in a study of OX40 agonist ivuxolimab in advanced cancers. Library preparation was by the immunoSEQ multiplex PCR assay. The table was pulled from immuneACCESS by TCRdb, which kept in-frame rearrangements only. Such tables lose some clones; where checked, under half of the loss comes from unresolved V genes, and the rest has no known cause. Across this sample there are about 69,000 clones, with over 60% seen only once. The ten largest clones take up 2% to 2.5% of the sample. Sequenced material: CD4+ or CD8+ T cells sorted from blood, taken in a trial of the OX40 agonist ivuxolimab. The receptors here all came from an adult with an advanced solid tumor such as melanoma, head and neck, liver or kidney cancer.

The J gene is TRBJ2-5, the V gene TRBV30; possible D gene TRBD2, 5 bases. Germline V lookup: CDR1 GTSNPN, CDR2 SVGIG (reference sequence). This CDR3 contains 12 residues. V was pared by 5 bases and J by 9 bases, with 16 bases between. This CDR3 reads CAWLTGSGAQYF. The CDR3 DNA reads TGTGCCTGGCTGACCGGAAGCGGAGCCCAGTACTTC.

The genes are TRBV9 and TRBJ1-1, with D possibly being TRBD1 (6 bases). V dropped 4 bases and J dropped 1 base, with 23 bases sitting between them. CDR3 size: 18 residues. Germline V lookup: CDR1 SGDLS, CDR2 YYNGEE. In nucleotides, the CDR3 is TGTGCCAGCAGCCCACTACCAACGCAAAGGACAGAGAACACTGAAGCTTTCTTT. It codes for CASSPLPTQRTENTEAFF.

The gene calls are TRBV4-1 and TRBJ2-5, with 9 nucleotides matching TRBD1. This CDR3 is built from 15 residues. Germline-derived CDR1 and CDR2 are MGHRA and YSYEKL. V lost 3 bases to trimming and J lost 3 bases; unmatched junction nucleotides: 5. CDR3 sequence reads: CASSHPGTGKETQYF. Written as DNA, the CDR3 is TGCGCCAGCAGCCACCCCGGGACAGGGAAAGAGACCCAGTACTTC.

The chain uses TRBV19 and TRBJ2-2; 9 positions match TRBD1. This CDR3 is built from 14 residues. Looked up from germline, CDR1 is LNHDA and CDR2 is SQIVND (reference sequence). Unmatched junction bases numbered 1, after V lost 4 bases and J lost 4 bases. The CDR3 bases are TGTGCCAGTAGTAAGACAGGGGGCACCGGGGAGCTGTTTTTT. This encodes CASSKTGGTGELFF.